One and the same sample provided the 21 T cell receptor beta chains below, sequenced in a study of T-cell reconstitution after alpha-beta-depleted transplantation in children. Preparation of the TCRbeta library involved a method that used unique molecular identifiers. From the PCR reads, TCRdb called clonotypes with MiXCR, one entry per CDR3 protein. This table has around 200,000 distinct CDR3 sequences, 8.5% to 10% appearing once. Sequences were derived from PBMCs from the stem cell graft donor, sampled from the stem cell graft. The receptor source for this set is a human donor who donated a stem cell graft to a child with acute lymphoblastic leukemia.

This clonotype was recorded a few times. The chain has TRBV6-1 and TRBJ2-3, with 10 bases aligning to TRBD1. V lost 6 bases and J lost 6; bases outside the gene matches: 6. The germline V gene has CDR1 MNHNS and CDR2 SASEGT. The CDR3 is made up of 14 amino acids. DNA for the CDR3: TGTGCCAGCAGACAGACAGGGGGCGCGGATACGCAGTATTTT. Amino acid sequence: CASRQTGGADTQYF.

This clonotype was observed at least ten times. CDR3 loop: CASSLTGVKSRPQETQYF. CDR3 sequence (DNA): TGTGCCAGCAGCTTAACAGGGGTAAAGAGCCGGCCCCAAGAGACCCAGTACTTC. The chain joins TRBV11-1 to TRBJ2-5; TRBD1 matches 7 bases. The CDR3 sequence is 18 residues long. CDR1 is SGHAT and CDR2 is FQDESV in the germline V gene (reference sequence). J was trimmed by 1 base and V by 2 bases; bases with no gene match: 13. Full variable domain (missing parts from reference TRBV11-1 and TRBJ2-5): EAEVAQSPRYKITEKSQAVAFWCDPISGHATLYWYRQILGQGPELLVQFQDESVVDDSQLPKDRFSAERLKGVDSTLKIQPAELGDSAMYLCASSLTGVKSRPQETQYFGPGTRLLVL.

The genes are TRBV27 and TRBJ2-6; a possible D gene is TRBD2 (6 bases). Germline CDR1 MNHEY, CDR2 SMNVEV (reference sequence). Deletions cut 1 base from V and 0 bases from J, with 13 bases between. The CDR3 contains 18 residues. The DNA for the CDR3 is TGTGCCAGCAGTTTATGGGGGGACTCGAGCTCTGGGGCCAACGTCCTGACTTTC. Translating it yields CASSLWGDSSSGANVLTF.

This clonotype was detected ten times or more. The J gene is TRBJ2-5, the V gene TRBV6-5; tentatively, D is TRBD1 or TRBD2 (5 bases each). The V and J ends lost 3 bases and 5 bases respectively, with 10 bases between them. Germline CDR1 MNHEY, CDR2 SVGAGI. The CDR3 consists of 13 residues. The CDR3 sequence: CASSYGWGETQYF. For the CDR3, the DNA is TGTGCCAGCAGTTATGGATGGGGGGAGACCCAGTACTTC.

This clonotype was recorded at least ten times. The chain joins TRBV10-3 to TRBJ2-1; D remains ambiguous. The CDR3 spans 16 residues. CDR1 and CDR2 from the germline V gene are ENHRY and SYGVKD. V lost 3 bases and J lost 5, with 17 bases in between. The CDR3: CAISDLGPGLNNEQFF. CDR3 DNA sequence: TGTGCCATCAGTGATCTGGGTCCGGGTTTGAACAATGAGCAGTTCTTC.

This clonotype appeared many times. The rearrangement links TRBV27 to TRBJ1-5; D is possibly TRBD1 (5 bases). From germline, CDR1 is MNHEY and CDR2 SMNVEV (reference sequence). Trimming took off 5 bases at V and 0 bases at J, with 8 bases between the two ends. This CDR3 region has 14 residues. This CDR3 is CASSEGVSNQPQHF. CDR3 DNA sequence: TGTGCCAGCAGTGAAGGGGTTAGCAATCAGCCCCAGCATTTT.

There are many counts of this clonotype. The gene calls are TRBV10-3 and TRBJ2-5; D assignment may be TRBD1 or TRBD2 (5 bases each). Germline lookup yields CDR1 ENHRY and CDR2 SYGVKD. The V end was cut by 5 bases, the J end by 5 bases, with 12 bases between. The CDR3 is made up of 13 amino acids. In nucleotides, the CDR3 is TGTGCCATCAGTCAGGGAGAAGGCGAGACCCAGTACTTC. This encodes CAISQGEGETQYF.

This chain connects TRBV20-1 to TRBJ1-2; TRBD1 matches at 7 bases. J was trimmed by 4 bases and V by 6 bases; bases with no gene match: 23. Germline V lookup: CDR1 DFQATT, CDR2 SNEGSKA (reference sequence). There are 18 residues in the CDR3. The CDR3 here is CSAQGGQENFSRSYGYTF. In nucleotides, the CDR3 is TGCAGTGCCCAGGGGGGCCAGGAAAATTTCTCACGAAGCTATGGCTACACCTTC.

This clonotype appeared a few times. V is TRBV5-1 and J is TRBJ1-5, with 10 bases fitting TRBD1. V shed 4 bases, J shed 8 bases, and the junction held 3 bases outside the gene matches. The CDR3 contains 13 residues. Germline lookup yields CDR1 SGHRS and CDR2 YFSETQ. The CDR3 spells CASSRDRGEPQHF. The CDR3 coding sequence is TGCGCCAGCAGCCGGGACAGGGGAGAGCCCCAGCATTTT. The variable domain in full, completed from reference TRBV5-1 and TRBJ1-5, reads KAGVTQTPRYLIKTRGQQVTLSCSPISGHRSVSWYQQTPGQGLQFLFEYFSETQRNKGNFPGRFSGRQFSNSRSEMNVSTLELGDSALYLCASSRDRGEPQHFGDGTRLSIL.

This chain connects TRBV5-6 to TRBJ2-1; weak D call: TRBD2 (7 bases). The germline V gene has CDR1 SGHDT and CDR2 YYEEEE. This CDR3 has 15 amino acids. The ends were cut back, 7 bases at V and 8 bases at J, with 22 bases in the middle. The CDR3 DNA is TGTGCCAGCGAAACTCTGGGGGGGGGCATTCATGAGCAGTTCTTC. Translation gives CASETLGGGIHEQFF.

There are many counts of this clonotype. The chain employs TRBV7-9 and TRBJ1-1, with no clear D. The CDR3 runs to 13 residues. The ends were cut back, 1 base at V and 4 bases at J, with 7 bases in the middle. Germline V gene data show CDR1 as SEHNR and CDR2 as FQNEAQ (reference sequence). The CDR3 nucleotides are TGTGCCAGCAGCTTAGGTTCGAGCACTGAAGCTTTCTTT. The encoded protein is CASSLGSSTEAFF.

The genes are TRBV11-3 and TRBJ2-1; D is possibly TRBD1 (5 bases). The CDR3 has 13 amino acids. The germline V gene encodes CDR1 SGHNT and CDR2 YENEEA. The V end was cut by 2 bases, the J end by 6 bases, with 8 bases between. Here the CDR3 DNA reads TGTGCCAGCAGCTTATCCAGGGCCAATGAGCAGTTCTTC. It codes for CASSLSRANEQFF.

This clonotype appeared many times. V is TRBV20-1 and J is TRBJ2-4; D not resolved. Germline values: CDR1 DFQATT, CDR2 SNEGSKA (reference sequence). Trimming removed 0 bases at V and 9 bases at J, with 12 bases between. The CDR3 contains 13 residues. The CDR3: CSARDTGMAIQYF. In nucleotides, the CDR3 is TGCAGTGCTAGAGACACGGGTATGGCCATTCAGTACTTC.

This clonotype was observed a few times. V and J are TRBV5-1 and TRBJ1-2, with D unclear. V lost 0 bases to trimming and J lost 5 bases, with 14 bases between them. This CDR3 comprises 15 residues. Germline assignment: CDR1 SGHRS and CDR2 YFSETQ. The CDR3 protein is CASSLGRGGGYGYTF. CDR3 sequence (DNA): TGCGCCAGCAGCTTGGGCCGGGGAGGAGGGTATGGCTACACCTTC.

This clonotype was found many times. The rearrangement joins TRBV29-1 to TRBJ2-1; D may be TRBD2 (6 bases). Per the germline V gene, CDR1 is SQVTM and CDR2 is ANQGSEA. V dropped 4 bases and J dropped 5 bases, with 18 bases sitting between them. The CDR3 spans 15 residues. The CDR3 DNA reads TGCAGCGTTGCGTTTCGGGGTCTAGCGAACAATGAGCAGTTCTTC. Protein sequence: CSVAFRGLANNEQFF.

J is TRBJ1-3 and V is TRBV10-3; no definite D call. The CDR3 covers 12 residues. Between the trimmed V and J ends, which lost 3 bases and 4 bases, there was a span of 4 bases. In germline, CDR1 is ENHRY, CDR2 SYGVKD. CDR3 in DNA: TGTGCCATCAGTGAATCGGGAAACACCATATATTTT. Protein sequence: CAISESGNTIYF.

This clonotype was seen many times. CDR3 DNA sequence: TGTGCCATCAGAGGGCATACTAGCGGTAGCACAGATACGCAGTATTTT. It codes for CAIRGHTSGSTDTQYF. The chain employs TRBV10-3 and TRBJ2-3; 8 bases match TRBD2. Germline V gene data show CDR1 as ENHRY and CDR2 as SYGVKD. This CDR3 is 16 amino acids long. Losses at the gene ends were 6 bases for V and 0 bases for J; bases not matched to a gene: 8.

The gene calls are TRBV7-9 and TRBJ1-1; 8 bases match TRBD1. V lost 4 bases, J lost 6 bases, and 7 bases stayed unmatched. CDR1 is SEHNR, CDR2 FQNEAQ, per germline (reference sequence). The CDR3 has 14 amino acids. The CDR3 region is CASSSTGARAEAFF. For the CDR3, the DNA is TGTGCCAGCAGCTCGACAGGGGCGAGGGCTGAAGCTTTCTTT. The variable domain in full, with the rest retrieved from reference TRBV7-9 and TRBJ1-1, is DTGVSQNPRHKITKRGQNVTFRCDPISEHNRLYWYRQTLGQGPEFLTYFQNEAQLEKSRLLSDRFSAERPKGSFSTLEIQRTEQGDSAMYLCASSSTGARAEAFFGQGTRLTVV.

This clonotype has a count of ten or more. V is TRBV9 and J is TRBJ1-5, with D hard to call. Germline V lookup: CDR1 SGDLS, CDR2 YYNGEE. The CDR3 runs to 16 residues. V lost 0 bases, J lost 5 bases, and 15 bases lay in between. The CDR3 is CASSVGPGSLHQPQHF. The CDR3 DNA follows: TGTGCCAGCAGCGTAGGACCGGGGAGTTTACATCAGCCCCAGCATTTT.

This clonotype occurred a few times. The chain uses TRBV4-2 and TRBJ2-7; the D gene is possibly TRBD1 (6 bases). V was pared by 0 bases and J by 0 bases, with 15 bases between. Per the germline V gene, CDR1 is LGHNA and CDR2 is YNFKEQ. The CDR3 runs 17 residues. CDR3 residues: CASSQEGVDRSSYEQYF. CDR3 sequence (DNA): TGTGCCAGCAGCCAAGAAGGGGTCGACAGGAGCTCCTACGAGCAGTACTTC.

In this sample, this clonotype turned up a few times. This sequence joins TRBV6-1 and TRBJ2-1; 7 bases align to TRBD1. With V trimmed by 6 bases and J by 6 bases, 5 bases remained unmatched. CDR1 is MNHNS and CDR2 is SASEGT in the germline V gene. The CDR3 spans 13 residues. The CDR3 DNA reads TGTGCCAGCAGCAAAAGGGACAGCAATGAGCAGTTCTTC. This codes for CASSKRDSNEQFF.